The rows below give T cell receptor beta chains drawn from one sample of a study of beta chain features in type 1 diabetes. TCRdb's table, derived via immunoSEQ multiplex PCR, lists solely in-frame clones and lacks some. The repertoire includes 150,000 to 190,000 clones, under 13% of them detected once, and around 0.5% sits in the top ten. The sequenced material came from central memory CD4+ T cells from blood. Source of these receptors: a man aged 25 to 40 with type 1 diabetes. Both conserved end residues are part of each CDR3. The D gene is left open where the match is weak. Size is omitted from some rows. Given values are once, few, many or a class for expanded clones.

D gene	V gene	J gene	clone size	CDR3 protein	CDR3 DNA
.	TRBV7-2	TRBJ1-4	.	CASSSTTYTTNEKLFF	TGTGCCAGCAGCTCTACGACATACACAACTAATGAAAAACTGTTTTTT
TRBD1	TRBV29-1	TRBJ2-1	many	CSTRDRGPSNEQFF	TGCAGCACTCGGGACAGGGGCCCCTCCAATGAGCAGTTCTTC
.	TRBV28	TRBJ2-3	few	CASSTGPSTDTQYF	TGTGCCAGCAGTACAGGGCCCAGCACAGATACGCAGTATTTT
TRBD2	TRBV4-2	TRBJ2-1	few	CASSPRDSGRNEQFF	TGTGCCAGTAGTCCCCGGGATAGCGGGAGAAATGAGCAGTTCTTC
.	TRBV28	TRBJ2-3	once	CASRSRSGWTQYF	TGTGCCAGCAGATCCAGATCTGGTTGGACGCAGTATTTT
.	TRBV2	TRBJ2-7	few	CASRELYEQYF	TGTGCCAGCAGGGAACTTTACGAGCAGTACTTC
.	TRBV5-4	TRBJ1-1	few	CASSLQDRNTEAFF	TGTGCCAGCAGCTTACAGGACCGGAACACTGAAGCTTTCTTT
.	TRBV27	TRBJ2-2	few	CASSLPQGGKNTGELFF	TGTGCCAGCAGTTTACCCCAGGGGGGAAAGAACACCGGGGAGCTGTTTTTT
.	TRBV11-2	TRBJ2-5	.	CASSPQPAVQETQYF	TGTGCCAGCAGCCCACAGCCCGCCGTACAAGAGACCCAGTACTTC
TRBD1	TRBV5-1	TRBJ2-7	few	CASSLGGQAAYEQYF	TGCGCCAGCAGCTTGGGTGGACAGGCAGCCTACGAGCAGTACTTC